This note documents a single T cell receptor (beta chain) sequence. Its antigen is unknown. Germline CDR1 reads MNHNS; CDR2 reads SASEGT. V lost 4 bases and J lost 5, with 18 bases in between. The CDR3 has 15 residues. The source of the sample is a study of cytomegalovirus exposure and HLA in healthy donors. Study-level findings and limits: For cytomegalovirus status, the classifier reportedly gave diagnoses with high specificity and sensitivity. The study labeled 170 or so TCR beta chains cytomegalovirus-associated.

60 Vbeta and 13 Jbeta primers were used in PCR. Produced via immunoSEQ multiplex PCR; TCRdb's table is partial and in-frame only. The sample shows some 140,000 clones, less than 85% of them seen only once. This receptor was identified in a woman aged 50 to 65 in good health and CMV-seropositive. Sequencing input: PBMCs. This sequence joins TRBV6-1 and TRBJ2-7; a possible D gene is TRBD2 (5 bases). This CDR3 is CASSGNSAGVHEQYF. DNA for the CDR3: TGTGCCAGCAGTGGGAACTCGGCCGGGGTCCACGAGCAGTACTTC.